The present entry profiles one T cell receptor beta chain with its context. Its antigen is unidentified. The source of the sample is a study of OX40 agonist ivuxolimab in advanced cancers. The overall study: Patients were treated with ivuxolimab, an agonistic anti-OX40 (CD134) antibody. Ivuxolimab was delivered to patients intravenously every 2 weeks at doses spanning 0.01 to 10 mg/kg.

Germline CDR1 MNHNY, CDR2 SVGAGI (reference sequence). The CDR3 extends over 14 amino acids. J was trimmed by 5 bases and V by 6 bases; bases with no gene match: 8. Whole-study results and caveats: More expanded clones were seen, on average, in CD8+ T cells than in CD4+.

Clones were read by immunoSEQ multiplex PCR, and TCRdb kept only the in-frame ones, dropping some. The sample lists roughly 90,000 clones, 75% to 90% occurring once. The chain is built from TRBV6-6 and TRBJ1-1, with 8 bases matching TRBD1. Here the sequenced sample was CD4+ or CD8+ T cells sorted from blood, taken in a trial of the OX40 agonist ivuxolimab. The receptor was isolated from an adult with an advanced solid tumor such as melanoma, head and neck, liver or kidney cancer. In DNA form, the CDR3 reads TGTGCCAGCAGCACAACAGGGGGGAGGACTGAAGCTTTCTTT. Its protein is CASSTTGGRTEAFF.